A selection of T cell receptor beta chains follows, all from one sample in a study of T cell changes during pregnancy in multiple sclerosis. TCRdb's table, derived via immunoSEQ multiplex PCR, lists solely in-frame clones and lacks some. Of tens of thousands of clones listed, approximately 90% are singletons. The sequenced sample was CD4+ T cells from peripheral blood mononuclear cells, obtained in the first trimester of pregnancy. The receptor source for this set is a female donor in good health, enrolled as a control in a pregnancy study. Both conserved end residues are part of each CDR3. A D gene is named only where the DNA matches it firmly. For some rows the clone size is stated as once, few or many, or as a class when expanded; others skip it.

j_call d_call v_call clone_size cdr3_nt cdr3_aa
TRBJ1-4 - TRBV4-1 once TGCGCCAGCAGCCAACCTACAGGGAGGGATGAAAAACTGTTTTTT CASSQPTGRDEKLFF
TRBJ2-7 - TRBV4-2 - TGTGCCAGCAGCCAAGAAGAGTCCTCCTACGAGCAGTACTTC CASSQEESSYEQYF
TRBJ2-3 TRBD1 TRBV19 once TGTGCCAGTAGTAGACAGGGCCCCCGCACAGATACGCAGTATTTT CASSRQGPRTDTQYF
TRBJ1-1 - TRBV4-1 few TGCGCCAGCAGCCAAGTTGGGACACTGAACACTGAAGCTTTCTTT CASSQVGTLNTEAFF
TRBJ2-1 TRBD1 TRBV5-8 - TGTGCCAGCAGCATCAGACAGGGAATCAATGAGCAGTTCTTC CASSIRQGINEQFF
TRBJ1-4 - TRBV28 - TGTGCCACCCTCAGGGCAGCAACTAATGAAAAACTGTTTTTT CATLRAATNEKLFF
TRBJ1-1 TRBD1 TRBV2 - TGTGCTCGGAGGACAGGGGAGAACACTGAAGCTTTCTTT CARRTGENTEAFF
TRBJ2-7 TRBD1 TRBV10-3 - TGTGCCATCAGTGAGGCGGGGGACAGGGCCCACGAGCAGTACTTC CAISEAGDRAHEQYF
TRBJ2-5 - TRBV5-1 - TGCGCCAGCAGCTTTACAGGGTACCAAGAGACCCAGTACTTC CASSFTGYQETQYF
TRBJ1-5 TRBD1 TRBV19 - TGTGCCAGTAGTATAGCTGGACAGGGACTAAATCAGCCCCAGCATTTT CASSIAGQGLNQPQHF
TRBJ2-3 - TRBV5-1 - TGCGCCAGCAGCTGGAGGGGTGACAGCACAGATACGCAGTATTTT CASSWRGDSTDTQYF
TRBJ1-6 - TRBV2 - TGTGCCAGCAGTGAACTCGGGGGAGGAGATAATTCACCCCTCCACTTT CASSELGGGDNSPLHF
TRBJ1-6 - TRBV4-1 - TGCGCCAGCAGCCTAATACAGGGCGGGGGGGGCAGTGGTTCACCCCTCCACTTT CASSLIQGGGGSGSPLHF
TRBJ2-1 - TRBV19 - TGTGCCAGTAGTATAGGACAGGGACGGGGGAATGAGCAGTTCTTC CASSIGQGRGNEQFF
TRBJ2-1 - TRBV5-1 - TGCGCCAGCAGTCGAAGTCAGAACAATGAGCAGTTCTTC CASSRSQNNEQFF
TRBJ1-2 - TRBV23-1 - TGCGCCAGCAGTCAATCTGACAGGAGCTATGGCTACACCTTC CASSQSDRSYGYTF
TRBJ1-5 - TRBV7-2 - TGTGCCAGCAGCTTAGCGTGGAGGGAGGGCAATCAGCCCCAGCATTTT CASSLAWREGNQPQHF
TRBJ2-2 - TRBV30 - TGTGCCTGGAGCCCGACGGACTTGTACACCGGGGAGCTGTTTTTT CAWSPTDLYTGELFF
TRBJ2-7 TRBD2 TRBV6-1 - TGTGCCAGCAGCCGACTAGCGGGCTCCTACGAGCAGTACTTC CASSRLAGSYEQYF
TRBJ1-3 - TRBV7-6 few TGTGCCAGCAGCCCGCCCCTACAGGGTTACAGGGGAAACACCATATATTTT CASSPPLQGYRGNTIYF
TRBJ1-4 - TRBV7-2 - TGTGCCAGCAGCTTAGTGGGGGGGAACGAAAAACTGTTTTTT CASSLVGGNEKLFF
TRBJ2-5 TRBD1 TRBV7-8 - TGTGCCAGCAGCTTACGGGACAGGGCGGATGGAGAGACCCAGTACTTC CASSLRDRADGETQYF
TRBJ1-5 - TRBV14 - TGTGCCAGCAGCCCACGGGGATTCAATCAGCCCCAGCATTTT CASSPRGFNQPQHF
TRBJ1-6 - TRBV18 - TGTGCCAGCTCACCGACAGGCTTCGGGGCGAATTCACCCCTCCACTTT CASSPTGFGANSPLHF
TRBJ2-5 - TRBV7-3 - TGTGCCAGCAGCTTAACCCTACGAGAGACCCAGTACTTC CASSLTLRETQYF
TRBJ1-1 - TRBV5-4 - TGTGCCAGCAGCCTAACCTATCCGATGAACACTGAAGCTTTCTTT CASSLTYPMNTEAFF
TRBJ1-3 - TRBV10-3 - TGTGCCATCAGTGAATCTTTCTCTGGAAACACCATATATTTT CAISESFSGNTIYF
TRBJ1-1 - TRBV27 - TGTGCCAGCCGTAAACCAGAGAACACTGAAGCTTTCTTT CASRKPENTEAFF
TRBJ1-5 - TRBV28 - TGTGCCAGCAGTTTATGGGAAATAGCTGATCAGCCCCAGCATTTT CASSLWEIADQPQHF
TRBJ1-1 TRBD1 TRBV29-1 once TGCAGCGTGGGTAGACAGGGGGTGAACACTGAAGCTTTCTTT CSVGRQGVNTEAFF
TRBJ2-5 - TRBV28 - TGTGCCAGCAACCCGGCGGGGTCTCAAGAGACCCAGTACTTC CASNPAGSQETQYF
TRBJ1-3 - TRBV6-1 - TGTGCCAGCAGTGTTCAGGGGTTCTCTGGAAACACCATATATTTT CASSVQGFSGNTIYF
TRBJ2-3 - TRBV5-1 - TGCGCCAGCAGCTTCGGAGCAGATACGCAGTATTTT CASSFGADTQYF
TRBJ2-2 - TRBV28 - TGTGCCAGCAGTTTCCCAGGGGGCGGGAGCACCGGGGAGCTGTTTTTT CASSFPGGGSTGELFF
TRBJ2-4 - TRBV18 - TGTGCCAGCTCACCACAACAGGGCCAAAACATTCAGTACTTC CASSPQQGQNIQYF
TRBJ2-5 - TRBV7-7 - TGTGCTAGCAGCTTAGCCCCAAAAGAGACCCAGTACTTC CASSLAPKETQYF
TRBJ2-7 - TRBV30 - TGTGCCTGGAGTCTCCCGGGACTCAACTCCTACGAGCAGTACTTC CAWSLPGLNSYEQYF
TRBJ1-3 - TRBV7-2 - TGTGCCAGCAGCTCCCAGACAGGATTTGGAAACACCATATATTTT CASSSQTGFGNTIYF
TRBJ1-6 - TRBV5-8 once TGTGCCAGCAGCTTGAGGGGACTGGGAAATTCACCCCTCCACTTT CASSLRGLGNSPLHF
TRBJ1-2 TRBD1 TRBV6-1 - TGTGCCACTGGCCAGGGACAGAACTATGGCTACACCTTC CATGQGQNYGYTF